This TCR beta chain was retrieved from a study of T cells after yellow fever vaccination (dated by TCRdb to about 2019). For the wider study: Libraries from fractions with low cell numbers were prepared with the SMART-Seq v4 Ultra Low Input RNA kit. To follow T-cell clones before and after primary and booster YFV17D yellow fever vaccination, bulk TCR alpha and beta repertoires were sequenced over time. Two healthy male donors made up the cohort, one aged 18 to 30 years and the other aged 30 to 40 years. Blood samples were taken at several timepoints before and after primary and secondary immunization, and bulk PBMC replicates and cell subsets were isolated. The research as a whole found: A small share of clonotypes occurred in both CD4 and CD8 compartments, likely arising from convergent recombination. The secondary T-cell response was weaker than the primary response but faster, peaking on day 5 instead of day 15. Because the study included only two donors, the extent to which the findings can be generalized is limited. Most clones expanded after primary vaccination (almost 97% of CD4 and around nine tenths of CD8) were re-detected after the booster, suggesting that broad memory maintenance occurred. Computational filtering was required because FACS-sorted repertoires could contain abundant contaminating clonotypes from the bulk population.

TCR cDNA was synthesized by 5'RACE template switching, which introduced a universal primer site and unique molecular identifiers. cDNA synthesis was primed from both the TCR alpha and TCR beta constant segments. Library amplification involved two PCR steps, and the second step added sample barcodes and sequencing adapters. Libraries were sequenced on Illumina HiSeq 2500 (2x100 bp) or NovaSeq (2x150 bp). For the original study's pipeline: Demultiplexing of reads and collapsing into UMI consensus sequences were performed with MIGEC, and V(D)J alignment was carried out with MiXCR. Clonotypes responding to the vaccine were identified with edgeR on replicate PBMC samples, with the criteria of FDR below 0.01 and a log2 fold change above 5 up to day 15. Each bulk clonotype was labeled CD4 or CD8 based on which sequenced repertoire, CD4 or CD8, contained the clonotype at higher abundance. TCRdb reprocessed the public reads (quality trimming at Q25 with fastp, clone calling with MiXCR) and kept in-frame beta chains. Each entry merges the rows of one CDR3 protein and shows their most common DNA and genes. The V and J calls and clone size are TCRdb's, not the authors'. This sample holds some 600,000 distinct CDR3 sequences; approximately 13% were observed only once. The top ten hold more than 12% of the sample.

Notes on this clonotype: Its specific antigen is unknown. No clone much larger than this one lies a single base away; base qualities are absent.

The cysteine opens and the phenylalanine closes a CDR3 of 21 amino acids. Of the read, only the CDR3 DNA is kept; its 63 bases are in frame from base 1. Relative to germline, V is missing 4 bases and J is missing 0 bases, with 15 bases of the junction outside any gene match. The germline V gene yields MGHRA for CDR1 and YSYEKL for CDR2. Read against the paper, the sample's treatment or condition label means: live attenuated yellow fever vaccine strain. At each blood-draw timepoint, two biological replicates of bulk PBMCs were collected. PBMCs were isolated from peripheral blood using a standard Ficoll-Paque protocol. TriZol was used to extract RNA from bulk PBMCs, CD4 and CD8 fractions, and dextramer-positive and dextramer-negative fractions.

The source was PBMCs, collected on the day of the yellow fever booster vaccination. The chain links TRBV4-1 with TRBJ2-1; 13 central nucleotides agree with TRBD2. The receptor's source is a man aged 25 to 40 who received the YFV17D yellow fever vaccine. The bases are TGCGCCAGCAGCCGAGAGCGACCGGGGACTAGCGGGATGAGCTCCTACAATGAGCAGTTCTTC. It codes for CASSRERPGTSGMSSYNEQFF.